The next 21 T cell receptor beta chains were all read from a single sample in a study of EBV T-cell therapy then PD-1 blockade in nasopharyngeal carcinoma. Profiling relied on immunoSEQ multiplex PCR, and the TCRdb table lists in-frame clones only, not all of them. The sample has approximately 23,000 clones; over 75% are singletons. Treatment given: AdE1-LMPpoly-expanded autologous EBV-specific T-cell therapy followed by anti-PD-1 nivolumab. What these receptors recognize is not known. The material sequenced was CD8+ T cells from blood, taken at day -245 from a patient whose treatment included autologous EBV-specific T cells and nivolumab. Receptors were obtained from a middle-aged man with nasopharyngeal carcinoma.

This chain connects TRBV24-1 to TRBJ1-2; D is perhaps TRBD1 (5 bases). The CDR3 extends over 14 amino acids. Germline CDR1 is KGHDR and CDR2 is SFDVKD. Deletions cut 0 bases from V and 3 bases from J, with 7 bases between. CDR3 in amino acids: CATSDLGHDYGYTF. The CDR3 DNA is TGTGCCACCAGTGATTTGGGACACGACTATGGCTACACCTTC.

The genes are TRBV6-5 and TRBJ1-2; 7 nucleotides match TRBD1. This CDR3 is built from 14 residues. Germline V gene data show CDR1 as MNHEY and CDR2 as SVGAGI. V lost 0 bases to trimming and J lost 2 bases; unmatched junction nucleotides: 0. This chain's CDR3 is CASSYSDRNYGYTF. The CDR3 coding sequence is TGTGCCAGCAGTTACTCGGACAGGAACTATGGCTACACCTTC.

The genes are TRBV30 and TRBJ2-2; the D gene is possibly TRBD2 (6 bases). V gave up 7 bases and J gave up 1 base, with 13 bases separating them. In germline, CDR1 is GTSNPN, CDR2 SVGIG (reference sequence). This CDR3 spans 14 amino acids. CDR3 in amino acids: CAFGGTVNTGELFF. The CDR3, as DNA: TGTGCCTTTGGCGGGACGGTGAACACCGGGGAGCTGTTTTTT.

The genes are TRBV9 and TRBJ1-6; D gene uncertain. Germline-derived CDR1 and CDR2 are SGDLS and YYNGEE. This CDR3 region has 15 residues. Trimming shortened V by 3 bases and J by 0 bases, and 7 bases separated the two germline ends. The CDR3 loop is CASSAGSSYNSPLHF. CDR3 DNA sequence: TGTGCCAGCAGCGCGGGAAGCTCCTATAATTCACCCCTCCACTTT.

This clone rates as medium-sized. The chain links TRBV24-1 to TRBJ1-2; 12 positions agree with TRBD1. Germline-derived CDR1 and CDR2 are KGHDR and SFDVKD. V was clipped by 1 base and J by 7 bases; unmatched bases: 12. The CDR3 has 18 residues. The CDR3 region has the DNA TGTGCCACCAGTGATTTCGACGGGACAGGGGGCGCTAAAGGTGGCTACACCTTC. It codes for CATSDFDGTGGAKGGYTF.

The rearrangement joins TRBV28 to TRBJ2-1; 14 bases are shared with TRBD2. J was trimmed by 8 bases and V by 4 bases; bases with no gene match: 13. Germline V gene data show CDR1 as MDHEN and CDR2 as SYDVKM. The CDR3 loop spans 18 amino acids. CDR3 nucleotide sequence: TGTGCCAGCAGTTCCTCCGGGACTAGCGGGGGCTTCGAATATGAGCAGTTCTTC. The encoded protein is CASSSSGTSGGFEYEQFF. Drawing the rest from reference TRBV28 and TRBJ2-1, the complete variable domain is DVKVTQSSRYLVKRTGEKVFLECVQDMDHENMFWYRQDPGLGLRLIYFSYDVKMKEKGDIPEGYSVSREKKERFSLILESASTNQTSMYLCASSSSGTSGGFEYEQFFGPGTRLTVL.

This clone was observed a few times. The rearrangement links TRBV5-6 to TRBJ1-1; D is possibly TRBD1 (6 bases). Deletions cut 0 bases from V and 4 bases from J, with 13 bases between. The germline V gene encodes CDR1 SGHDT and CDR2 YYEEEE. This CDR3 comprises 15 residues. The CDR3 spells CASSLAGAWGTEAFF. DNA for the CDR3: TGTGCCAGCAGCTTGGCAGGGGCGTGGGGCACTGAAGCTTTCTTT.

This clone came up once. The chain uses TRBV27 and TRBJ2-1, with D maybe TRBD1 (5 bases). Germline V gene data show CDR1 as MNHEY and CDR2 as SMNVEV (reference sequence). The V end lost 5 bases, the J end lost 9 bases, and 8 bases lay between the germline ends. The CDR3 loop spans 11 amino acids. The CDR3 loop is CASSLRGEQFF. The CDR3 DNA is TGTGCCAGCAGTCTAAGGGGTGAGCAGTTCTTC.

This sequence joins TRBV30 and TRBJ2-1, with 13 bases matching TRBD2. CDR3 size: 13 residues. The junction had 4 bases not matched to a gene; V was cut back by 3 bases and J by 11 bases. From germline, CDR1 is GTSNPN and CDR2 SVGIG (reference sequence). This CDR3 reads CAWRWTSGGKQFF. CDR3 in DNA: TGTGCCTGGAGGTGGACTAGCGGGGGTAAGCAGTTCTTC.

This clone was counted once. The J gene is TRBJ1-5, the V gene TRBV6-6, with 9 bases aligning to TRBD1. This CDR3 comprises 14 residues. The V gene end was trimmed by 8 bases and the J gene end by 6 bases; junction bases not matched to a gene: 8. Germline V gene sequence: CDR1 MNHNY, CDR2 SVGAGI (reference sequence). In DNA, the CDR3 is TGTGCCAGCGGGCCGGACAGGGGATTTCAGCCCCAGCATTTT. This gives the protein CASGPDRGFQPQHF.

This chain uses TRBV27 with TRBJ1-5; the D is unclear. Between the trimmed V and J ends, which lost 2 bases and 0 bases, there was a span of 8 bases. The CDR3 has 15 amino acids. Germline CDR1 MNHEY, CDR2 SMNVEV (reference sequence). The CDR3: CASSLVWDSNQPQHF. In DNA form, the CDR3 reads TGTGCCAGCAGTTTAGTCTGGGATAGCAATCAGCCCCAGCATTTT.

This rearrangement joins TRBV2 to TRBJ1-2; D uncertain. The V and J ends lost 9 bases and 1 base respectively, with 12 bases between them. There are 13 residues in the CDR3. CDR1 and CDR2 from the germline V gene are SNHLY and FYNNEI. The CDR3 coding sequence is TGTGCCAGTCCTACTCGGGATAACTATGGCTACACCTTC. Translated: CASPTRDNYGYTF.

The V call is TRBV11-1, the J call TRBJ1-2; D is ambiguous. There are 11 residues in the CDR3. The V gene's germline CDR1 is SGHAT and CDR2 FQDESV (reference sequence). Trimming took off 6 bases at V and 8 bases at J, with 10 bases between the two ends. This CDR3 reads CASSRLWGYTF. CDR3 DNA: TGTGCCAGCAGTCGCCTTTGGGGCTACACCTTC.

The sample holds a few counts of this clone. CDR3 sequence (DNA): TGTGCCTGGAGTGGTAGGAAGCGACTCACAGATACGCAGTATTTT. Its protein product is CAWSGRKRLTDTQYF. J is TRBJ2-3 and V is TRBV30; D is uncertain. With 1 base removed from V and 2 bases from J, the gap between germline ends came to 13 bases. This CDR3 spans 15 amino acids. The V gene's germline CDR1 is GTSNPN and CDR2 SVGIG (reference sequence). Supplemented by reference TRBV30 and TRBJ2-3, the full variable domain reads SQTIHQWPATLVQPVGSPLSLECTVEGTSNPNLYWYRQAAGRGLQLLFYSVGIGQISSEVPQNLSASRPQDRQFILSSKKLLLSDSGFYLCAWSGRKRLTDTQYFGPGTRLTVL.

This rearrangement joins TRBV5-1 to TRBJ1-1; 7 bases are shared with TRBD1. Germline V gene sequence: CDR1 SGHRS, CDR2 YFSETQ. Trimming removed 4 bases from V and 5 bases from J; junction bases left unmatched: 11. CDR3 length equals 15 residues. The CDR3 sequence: CASSGAEGAGTEAFF. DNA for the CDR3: TGCGCCAGCAGCGGGGCTGAGGGGGCGGGGACTGAAGCTTTCTTT.

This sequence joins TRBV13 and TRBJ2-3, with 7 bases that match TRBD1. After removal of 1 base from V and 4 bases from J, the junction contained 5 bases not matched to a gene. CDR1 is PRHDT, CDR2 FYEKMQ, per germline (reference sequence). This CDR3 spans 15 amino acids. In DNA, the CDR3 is TGTGCCAGCAGCTTAGACGACAGGGTCCCAGATACGCAGTATTTT. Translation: CASSLDDRVPDTQYF.

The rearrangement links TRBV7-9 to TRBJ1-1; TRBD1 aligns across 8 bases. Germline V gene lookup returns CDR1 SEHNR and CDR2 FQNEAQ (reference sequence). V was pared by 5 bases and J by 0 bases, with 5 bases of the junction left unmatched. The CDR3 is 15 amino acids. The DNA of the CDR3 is TGTGCCAGCAGCCCCCGGACAGGGCTGAACACTGAAGCTTTCTTT. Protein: CASSPRTGLNTEAFF.

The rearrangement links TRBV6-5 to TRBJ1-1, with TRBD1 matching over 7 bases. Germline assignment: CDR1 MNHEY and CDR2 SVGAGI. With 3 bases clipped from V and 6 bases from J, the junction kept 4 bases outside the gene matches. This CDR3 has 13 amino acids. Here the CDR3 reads CASSYNDRAEAFF. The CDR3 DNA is TGTGCCAGCAGTTATAACGACAGGGCTGAAGCTTTCTTT.

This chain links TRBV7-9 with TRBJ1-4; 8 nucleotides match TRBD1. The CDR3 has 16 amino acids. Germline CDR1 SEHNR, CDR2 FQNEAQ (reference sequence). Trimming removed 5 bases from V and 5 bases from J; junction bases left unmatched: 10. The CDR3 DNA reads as TGTGCCAGCAGCCCTACCCCAGGGGGCGCGAATGAAAAACTGTTTTTT. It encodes CASSPTPGGANEKLFF.

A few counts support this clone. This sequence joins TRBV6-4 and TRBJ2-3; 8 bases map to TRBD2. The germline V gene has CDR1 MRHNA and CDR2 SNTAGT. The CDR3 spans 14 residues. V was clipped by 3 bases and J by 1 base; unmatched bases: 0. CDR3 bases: TGTGCCAGCAGTGAGCGGGGGGGCACAGATACGCAGTATTTT. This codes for CASSERGGTDTQYF.

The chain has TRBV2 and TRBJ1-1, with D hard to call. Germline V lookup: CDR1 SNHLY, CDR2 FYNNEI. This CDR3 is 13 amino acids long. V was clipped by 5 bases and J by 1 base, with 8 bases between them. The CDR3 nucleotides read TGTGCCAGCAGTCCTGACGGGAACACTGAAGCTTTCTTT. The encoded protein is CASSPDGNTEAFF.